The clone carrying this TCR beta chain has more than one count but fewer than ten. What it binds is not known. This record comes from a study of T-cell memory formation after mild COVID-19. Background on the study: TCR clustering was largely donor specific.

TCRdb processed the 5' RACE reads anew with MiXCR; each CDR3 protein has one entry. The sample lists fewer than 400,000 distinct CDR3 sequences, 13% occurring once. Overall study results and limits: There was no confirmation that second-wave clones peaking on day 37 were SARS-CoV-2 specific. Contracting clones, day 15 to 85, had balanced CD4/CD8, and later expanders favored CD4+.

In germline, CDR1 is SGHTA, CDR2 FQGNSA. V was clipped by 3 bases and J by 1 base, with 10 bases between them. This CDR3 comprises 14 residues. The sequenced sample was PBMCs or a T cell subset sorted from them (not recorded which). This TCR was recovered from a man aged 18-30 years who had mild COVID-19 (a few samples of this study predate the infection). Cell type and time point are not known. V is TRBV7-2 and J is TRBJ2-7; D tentatively reads TRBD1 or TRBD2 (5 bases each). As DNA, the CDR3 is TGTGCCAGCAGCTTCGGGACCGCGTCCTACGAGCAGTACGTC. Translating gives CASSFGTASYEQYV.